This note documents a single T cell receptor beta chain sequence. Assay used: immunoSEQ multiplex PCR; TCRdb lists only in-frame clones, some missing. The sample consists of 110,000 to 150,000 clones, approximately 80% of them appearing once. This sample is part of a study of blood T cell repertoires in COVID-19. Study at large: COVID-19 samples collected from the United States, Italy and Spain covered acute and convalescent phases.

The CDR3 has 15 residues. V trimming: 5 bases; J trimming: 0 bases; junction bases outside the gene matches: 5. Germline CDR1 is SGHNT and CDR2 is YENEEA. Sequenced: PBMCs or T cells enriched from blood (not recorded which). The chain recombines TRBV11-3 with TRBJ1-1, with 8 positions matching TRBD1. The TCR sequence derives from a middle-aged man who had recovered from COVID-19. CDR3 loop: CASSLGTGLNTEAFF. CDR3 in DNA: TGTGCCAGCAGCCTGGGGACAGGCCTGAACACTGAAGCTTTCTTT.